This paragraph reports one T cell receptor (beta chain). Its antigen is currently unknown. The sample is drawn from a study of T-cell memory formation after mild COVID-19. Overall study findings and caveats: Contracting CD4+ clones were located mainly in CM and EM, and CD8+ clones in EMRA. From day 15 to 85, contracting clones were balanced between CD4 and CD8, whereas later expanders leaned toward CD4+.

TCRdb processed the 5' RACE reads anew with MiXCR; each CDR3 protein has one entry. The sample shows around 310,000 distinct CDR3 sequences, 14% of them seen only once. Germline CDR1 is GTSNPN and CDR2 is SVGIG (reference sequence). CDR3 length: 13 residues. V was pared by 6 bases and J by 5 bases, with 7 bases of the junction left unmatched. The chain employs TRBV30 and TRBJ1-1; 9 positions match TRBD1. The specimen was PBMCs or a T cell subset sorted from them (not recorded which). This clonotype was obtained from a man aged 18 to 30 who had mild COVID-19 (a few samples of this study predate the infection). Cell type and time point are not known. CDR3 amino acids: CACNRGLRTEAFF. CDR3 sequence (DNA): TGTGCCTGTAACAGGGGGCTCAGGACTGAAGCTTTCTTT.